This record covers a single T cell receptor beta chain. Its antigen is not known. The record originates from a study of cytomegalovirus exposure and HLA in healthy donors. Trimming took 0 bases from V and 0 from J; bases not matched to a gene: 6. The CDR3 contains 18 residues. The germline CDR1 and CDR2 sequences are MRHNA and SNTAGT. The study's findings and limits: In a later analysis, a missense DCLRE1C variant was linked to TCR beta V- and J-gene trimming. Equally common other TCR beta chains were less clonally expanded than HLA-associated ones, a later analysis found.

Use of 60 Vbeta and 13 Jbeta primers characterized the PCR. Per the original methods: The authors later counted roughly 87 million unique TCR beta chains, some 10 million of them shared. Measured with immunoSEQ multiplex PCR; TCRdb has only the in-frame clones, and not every one. The DNA was the basis for D and trimming; V, J and clone size are from that table. This table has around 110,000 clones, about 71% appearing once. This TCR derives from a boy under 18 in good health and CMV-seronegative. V usage is TRBV6-4 and J usage is TRBJ2-5; 11 bases map to TRBD2. The specimen was PBMCs. The CDR3 region is CASSDSSLLAGDQETQYF. CDR3 sequence (DNA): TGTGCCAGCAGTGACTCTTCACTACTAGCGGGGGACCAAGAGACCCAGTACTTC.